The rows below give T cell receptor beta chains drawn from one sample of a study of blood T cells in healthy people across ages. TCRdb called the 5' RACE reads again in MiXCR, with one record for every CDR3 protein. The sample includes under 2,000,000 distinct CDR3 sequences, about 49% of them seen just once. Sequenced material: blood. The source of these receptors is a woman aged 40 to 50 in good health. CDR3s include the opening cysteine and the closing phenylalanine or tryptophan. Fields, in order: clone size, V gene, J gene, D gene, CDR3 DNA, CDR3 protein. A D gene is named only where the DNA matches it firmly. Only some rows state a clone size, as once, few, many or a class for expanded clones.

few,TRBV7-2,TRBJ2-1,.,TGTGCCAGCAGCTTAATCGGATGGGGTGTCAATGAGCAGTTCTTC,CASSLIGWGVNEQFF
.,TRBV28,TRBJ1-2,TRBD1,TGTGCCAGCAGTTTACGGATGACAGGGAAAGGCTACACCTTC,CASSLRMTGKGYTF
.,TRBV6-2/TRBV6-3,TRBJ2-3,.,TGTGCCAGCATCAGAGGGCGGACTGGGAGCCCAGATACGCAGTATTTT,CASIRGRTGSPDTQYF
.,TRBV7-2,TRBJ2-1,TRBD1,TGTGCCAGCCCTAAGGGGGGGACAGGGGGAACCACCTACAATGAGCAGTTCTTC,CASPKGGTGGTTYNEQFF
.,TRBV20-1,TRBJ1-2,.,TGCAGTGCTACCACTGAGGAGCTTCGACGGTATGGCTACACCTTC,CSATTEELRRYGYTF
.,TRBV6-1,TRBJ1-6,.,TGTGCCAGCAGTGGTGTGCAGGGTGGTAGTTCACCCCTCCACTTT,CASSGVQGGSSPLHF
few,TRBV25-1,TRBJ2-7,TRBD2,TGTGCCACCGGACTAGCGGGGATCTCCTACGAGCAGTACTTC,CATGLAGISYEQYF
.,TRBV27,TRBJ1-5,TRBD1,TGTGCCAGCAGTTCAGGACAGGGTTTCAATCAGCCCCAGCATTTT,CASSSGQGFNQPQHF
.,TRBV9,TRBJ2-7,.,TGTGCCAGCAGCGTAGGACAGGTTAACTACGAGCAGTACTTC,CASSVGQVNYEQYF
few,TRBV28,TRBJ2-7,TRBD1,TGTGCCAGCAGTCCGGACAGGGAAATATCCTACGAGCAGTACTTC,CASSPDREISYEQYF
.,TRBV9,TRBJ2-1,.,TGTGCCAGCACTCCCTGGGGAGGGGGGCAGTACGATGAGCAGTTCTTC,CASTPWGGGQYDEQFF